The TCR beta chain described here comes from a study of blood T cell repertoires in COVID-19. Study-wide background: Italy, Spain and the United States were the sources of the convalescent and acute COVID-19 samples. In each case, the material was cDNA or gDNA derived from T cells, B-cell-depleted T cells, or PBMCs.

The CDR3 spans 16 residues. J was trimmed by 0 bases and V by 3 bases; bases with no gene match: 4. Germline CDR1 is SGHDN and CDR2 is FVKESK. Per the original methods: From reference gene primer amplification, estimates of nucleated cell counts were derived. Data came from immunoSEQ multiplex PCR; TCRdb stores just in-frame clones and leaves some out. Clone size and V and J calls were adopted from that table, with D and trimming inferred from the DNA. The sample yields about 190,000 clones, 60% to 80% seen once. The chain couples TRBV14 to TRBJ2-1; 8 bases are a match to TRBD1. Sequencing used peripheral blood. This sequence was found in a woman in her seventies with acute or convalescent COVID-19. CDR3 sequence reads: CASSHYRGNSYNEQFF. The CDR3 nucleotides are TGTGCCAGCAGCCACTACAGGGGGAACTCCTACAATGAGCAGTTCTTC.